This T cell receptor beta chain was recovered during a study of PD-1 blockade in classical Hodgkin lymphoma. Time point here: cycle 4 day 1 (C4D1), after 5 to 7 weeks of nivolumab. Each patient relapsed following autologous stem cell transplantation, and prior brentuximab vedotin exposure differed. General study findings and limits: Exclusion applied to patients who initiated nivolumab less than 1 year following ASCT.

Libraries were prepared by immunoSEQ multiplex PCR; TCRdb keeps only in-frame clonotypes and omits some of them. The table includes approximately 17,000 clones, approximately 68% detected once. CDR3 length equals 15 residues. CDR1 SGDLS and CDR2 YYNGEE come from the germline V gene. Germline trimming cut 3 bases from V and 8 bases from J; bases unmatched to any gene: 6. Details on this clone: As yet, its antigen is unknown.

Sample: peripheral blood mononuclear cells (PBMCs), taken before the fourth cycle of nivolumab. The receptor was derived from a human donor with classical Hodgkin lymphoma. The chain employs TRBV9 and TRBJ2-3; TRBD2 agrees at 13 bases. The CDR3 sequence: CASSGTSGRGATQYF. The CDR3 bases are TGTGCCAGCAGCGGAACTAGCGGGAGGGGGGCTACGCAGTATTTT. Together with reference TRBV9 and TRBJ2-3, the CDR3 gives the full variable domain: DSGVTQTPKHLITATGQRVTLRCSPRSGDLSVYWYQQSLDQGLQFLIQYYNGEERAKGNILERFSAQQFPDLHSELNLSSLELGDSALYFCASSGTSGRGATQYFGPGTRLTVL.